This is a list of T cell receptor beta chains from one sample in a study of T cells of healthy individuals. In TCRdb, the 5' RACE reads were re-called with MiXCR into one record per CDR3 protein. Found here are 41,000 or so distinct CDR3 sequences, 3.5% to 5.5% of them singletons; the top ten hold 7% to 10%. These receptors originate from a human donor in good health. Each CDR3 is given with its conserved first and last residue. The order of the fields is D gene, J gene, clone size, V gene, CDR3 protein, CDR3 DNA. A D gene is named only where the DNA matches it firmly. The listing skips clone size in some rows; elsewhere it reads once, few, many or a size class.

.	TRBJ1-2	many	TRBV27	CASSFDRDYGYTF	TGTGCCAGCAGTTTTGACCGCGACTATGGCTACACCTTC
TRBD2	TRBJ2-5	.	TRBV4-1	CASSQTGGGAQETQYF	TGCGCCAGCAGCCAAACGGGCGGGGGGGCACAAGAGACCCAGTACTTC
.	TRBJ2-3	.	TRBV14	CASSFDRDTQYF	TGTGCCAGCAGCTTCGATCGAGATACGCAGTATTTT
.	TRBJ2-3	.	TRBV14	CASRRQATDTQYF	TGTGCCAGCAGACGACAGGCCACAGATACGCAGTATTTT
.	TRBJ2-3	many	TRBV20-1	CSASGGTDTQYF	TGCAGTGCTAGTGGGGGCACAGATACGCAGTATTTT
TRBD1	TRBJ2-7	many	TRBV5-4	CASSPGQGDYEQYF	TGTGCCAGCAGCCCGGGACAGGGAGACTACGAGCAGTACTTC
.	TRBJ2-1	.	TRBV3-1	CASSSDLPGTYSFHNEQFF	TGTGCCAGCAGCTCGGATCTTCCCGGGACTTATTCATTTCACAATGAGCAGTTCTTC
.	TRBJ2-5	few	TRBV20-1	CSARGSGTLVGVKETQYF	TGCAGTGCTAGAGGTTCAGGTACTCTCGTTGGGGTTAAAGAGACCCAGTACTTC
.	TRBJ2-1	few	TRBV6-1	CASSEGPRAGFF	TGTGCCAGCAGTGAAGGACCGCGGGCTGGGTTCTTC
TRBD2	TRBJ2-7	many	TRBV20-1	CSARGTSGAAEQYF	TGCAGTGCTAGAGGGACTAGCGGCGCGGCCGAGCAGTACTTC
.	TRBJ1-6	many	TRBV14	CASSQGRLNSPLHF	TGTGCCAGCAGCCAAGGGAGGCTTAATTCACCCCTCCACTTT
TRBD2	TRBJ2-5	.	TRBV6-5	CASSYDGGRAQETQYF	TGTGCCAGCAGTTACGATGGCGGGAGGGCCCAAGAGACCCAGTACTTC
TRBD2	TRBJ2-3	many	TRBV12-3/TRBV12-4	CASSLRTSATDTQYF	TGTGCCAGCAGTTTAAGGACTAGCGCGACAGATACGCAGTATTTT
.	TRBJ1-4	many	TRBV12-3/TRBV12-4	CASRDQVGGKLFF	TGTGCCAGCAGGGACCAGGTGGGGGGAAAACTGTTTTTT
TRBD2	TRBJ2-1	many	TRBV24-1	CATSLGTSFYNEQFF	TGTGCCACCAGTTTGGGGACTAGCTTTTACAATGAGCAGTTCTTC
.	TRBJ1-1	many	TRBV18	CASSTSGLPNTEAFF	TGTGCCAGCTCAACCTCGGGACTGCCGAACACTGAAGCTTTCTTT
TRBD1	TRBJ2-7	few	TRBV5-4	CASSPRTGTSYEQYF	TGTGCCAGCAGCCCGAGGACAGGGACCTCCTACGAGCAGTACTTC
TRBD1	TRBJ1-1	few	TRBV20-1	CSAPGQGFVGNTEAFF	TGCAGTGCGCCGGGACAGGGGTTTGTGGGGAACACTGAAGCTTTCTTT
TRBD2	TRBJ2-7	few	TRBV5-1	CASSSGLAGYEQYF	TGCGCCAGCAGCTCCGGACTAGCGGGCTACGAGCAGTACTTC
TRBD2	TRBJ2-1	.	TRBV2	CASRGRLAEQFF	TGTGCCAGCAGGGGTAGACTAGCCGAGCAGTTCTTC
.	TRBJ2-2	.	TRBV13	CASSLSLGVGELFF	TGTGCCAGCAGCCTCTCCCTTGGTGTCGGGGAGCTGTTTTTT
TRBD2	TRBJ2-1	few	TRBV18	CASSPQTSGLMVEQFF	TGTGCCAGCTCACCACAGACTAGCGGTTTGATGGTTGAGCAGTTCTTC
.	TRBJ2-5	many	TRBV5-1	CASSSSIVEETQYF	TGCGCCAGCAGCTCATCAATTGTCGAAGAGACCCAGTACTTC
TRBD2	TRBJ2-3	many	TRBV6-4	CASSAGGGTDTQYF	TGTGCCAGCAGCGCGGGAGGGGGCACAGATACGCAGTATTTT
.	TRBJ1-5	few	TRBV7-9	CASSLEWAPQHF	TGTGCCAGCAGCTTAGAGTGGGCGCCCCAGCATTTT
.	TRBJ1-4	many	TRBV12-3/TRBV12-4	CASSFVGGREKLFF	TGTGCCAGCAGTTTTGTCGGGGGGCGTGAAAAACTGTTTTTT
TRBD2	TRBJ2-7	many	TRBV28	CASSHSGRATYEQYF	TGTGCCAGCAGCCACAGCGGGAGGGCCACCTACGAGCAGTACTTC
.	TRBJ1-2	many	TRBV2	CASSEQGNYGYTF	TGTGCCAGCAGTGAGCAGGGGAACTATGGCTACACCTTC
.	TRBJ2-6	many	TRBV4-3	CASSQDVGSGANVLTF	TGCGCCAGCAGCCAAGATGTGGGCTCTGGGGCCAACGTCCTGACTTTC
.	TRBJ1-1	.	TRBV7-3	CASSLYSGQNTEAFF	TGTGCCAGCAGCTTATATTCCGGGCAGAACACTGAAGCTTTCTTT
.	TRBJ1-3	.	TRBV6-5	CASSSDRFSGNTIYF	TGTGCCAGCAGTAGTGATCGTTTTTCTGGAAACACCATATATTTT
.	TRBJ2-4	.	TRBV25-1	CASSTSLDDLAKNIQYF	TGTGCCAGCAGTACCTCTCTGGACGACCTAGCCAAAAACATTCAGTACTTC
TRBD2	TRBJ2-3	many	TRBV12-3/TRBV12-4	CATSLAGYTDTQYF	TGTGCCACCTCTCTAGCGGGGTACACAGATACGCAGTATTTT
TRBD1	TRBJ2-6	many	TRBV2	CASSRGTGMSGANVLTF	TGTGCCAGCTCGCGCGGGACAGGGATGTCTGGGGCCAACGTCCTGACTTTC
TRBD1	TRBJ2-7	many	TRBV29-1	CSVETTTGSEQYF	TGCAGCGTTGAAACGACGACAGGGAGTGAGCAGTACTTC
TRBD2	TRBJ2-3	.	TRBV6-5	CASKASGGTDTQYF	TGTGCCAGCAAAGCTAGCGGGGGGACAGATACGCAGTATTTT
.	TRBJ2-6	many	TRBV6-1	CASSFGESGANVLTF	TGTGCCAGCTCCTTCGGGGAATCTGGGGCCAACGTCCTGACTTTC
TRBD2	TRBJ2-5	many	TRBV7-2	CASSIRLAGGLGETQYF	TGTGCCAGCAGCATCCGACTAGCGGGGGGGCTTGGGGAGACCCAGTACTTC
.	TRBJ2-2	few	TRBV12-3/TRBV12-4	CASSLITPGVRELFF	TGTGCCAGCAGTTTAATAACCCCGGGCGTGCGGGAGCTGTTTTTT
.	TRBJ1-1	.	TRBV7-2	CASRLGPFPEAFF	TGTGCCAGCAGACTCGGACCTTTCCCTGAAGCTTTCTTT
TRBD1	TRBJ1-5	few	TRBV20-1	CSAEPGGVNQPQHF	TGCAGTGCCGAACCAGGGGGCGTCAATCAGCCCCAGCATTTT
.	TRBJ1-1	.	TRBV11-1	CASSLVGGAPTEAFF	TGTGCCAGCAGCTTAGTGGGGGGGGCGCCGACTGAAGCTTTCTTT
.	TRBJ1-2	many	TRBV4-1	CASSQPIQGLRDYGYTF	TGCGCCAGCAGCCAACCAATTCAGGGGCTAAGGGACTATGGCTACACCTTC
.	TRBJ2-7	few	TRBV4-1	CASSQVRQDLYEQYF	TGCGCCAGCAGCCAAGTTCGACAGGACCTTTACGAGCAGTACTTC
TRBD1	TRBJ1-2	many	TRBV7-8	CASSRSGDTGARGGYTF	TGTGCCAGCAGTCGGAGTGGGGACACAGGGGCTAGGGGCGGCTACACCTTC
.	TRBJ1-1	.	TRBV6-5	CASSYSAGRTEAFF	TGTGCCAGCAGTTACTCGGCAGGGCGAACTGAAGCTTTCTTT
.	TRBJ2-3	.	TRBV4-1	CASSQGWDNTDTQYF	TGCGCCAGCAGCCAAGGATGGGACAACACAGATACGCAGTATTTT
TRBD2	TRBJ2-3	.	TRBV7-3	CASSPLAGGPDTQYF	TGTGCCAGCAGCCCTTTAGCGGGGGGGCCAGATACGCAGTATTTT
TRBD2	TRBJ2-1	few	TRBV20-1	CSASTGGRGNEQFF	TGCAGTGCTTCAACGGGGGGGCGCGGCAATGAGCAGTTCTTC
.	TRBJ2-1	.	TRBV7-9	CASSASDFDYNEQFF	TGTGCCAGCAGCGCATCTGATTTTGACTACAATGAGCAGTTCTTC
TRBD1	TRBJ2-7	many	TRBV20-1	CSARDRPSSYEQYF	TGCAGTGCTCGGGACAGACCCAGCTCCTACGAGCAGTACTTC
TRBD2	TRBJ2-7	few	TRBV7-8	CASSRKTGTSVYEQYF	TGTGCCAGCAGCCGTAAAACCGGGACTAGCGTCTACGAGCAGTACTTC
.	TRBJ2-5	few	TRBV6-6	CASSYRVGIQETQYF	TGTGCCAGCAGTTACAGGGTGGGAATCCAAGAGACCCAGTACTTC
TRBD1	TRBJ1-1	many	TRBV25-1	CASSSYRGDTEAFF	TGTGCCAGCAGTAGCTACAGGGGGGACACTGAAGCTTTCTTT
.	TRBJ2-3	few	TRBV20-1	CSAKGGGDADTQYF	TGCAGTGCTAAAGGAGGGGGGGACGCAGATACGCAGTATTTT
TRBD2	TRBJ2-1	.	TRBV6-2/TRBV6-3	CASARSGGGNEQFF	TGTGCCAGCGCTCGTAGCGGGGGGGGCAATGAGCAGTTCTTC
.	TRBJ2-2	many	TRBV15	CATSPRTVGHTGELFF	TGTGCCACCAGCCCCAGGACCGTAGGACACACCGGGGAGCTGTTTTTT